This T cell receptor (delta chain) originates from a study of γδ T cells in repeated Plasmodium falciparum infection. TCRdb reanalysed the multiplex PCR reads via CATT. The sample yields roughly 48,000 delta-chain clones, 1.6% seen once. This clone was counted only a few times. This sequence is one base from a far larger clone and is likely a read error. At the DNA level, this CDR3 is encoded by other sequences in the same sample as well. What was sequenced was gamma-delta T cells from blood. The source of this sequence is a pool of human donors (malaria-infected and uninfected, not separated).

CDR3 sequence (DNA): TGTGCTCTTGTGGGGGCGGACGAGTGGGGACCCGATAAGCTCATCTTT. This codes for CALVGADEWGPDKLIF. The V and J genes are TRDV1 and TRDJ1; a weak D match, TRDD3 (6 bases). Germline-derived CDR1 and CDR2 are TSWWSYY and QGS. This CDR3 is 16 amino acids long.